Listed here is a single T cell receptor (beta chain). Its antigen remains undetermined. Qualities for individual bases were not recorded, and no much larger clone is one base off. These data originate in a study of blood T cell repertoires in COVID-19 (dated by TCRdb to the early 2020s). Some background on the complete study: Samples covering the acute and convalescent phases of COVID-19 were provided by collaborators in the United States, Italy and Spain. The material from the prospective study consisted of cDNA or gDNA derived from T cells, B-cell-depleted T cells, or PBMCs. Deeply sampled blood TCRbeta repertoires from subjects exposed to, actively infected with, or recovered from COVID-19 were included in the dataset. A freely available public database, intended as a resource for researchers studying the immune response to SARS-CoV-2, is where the repertoires were released. Samples were obtained from the ongoing ImmuneRACE study (first 160 participants) and from roughly 1,300 subjects provided by 6 global collaborators. Sample metadata almost always included a de-identified subject ID, COVID-19 status, age in years and sex. HLA class I and class II types, where available, came from metadata supplied by the sample provider rather than from assay-based typing.

Spanning cysteine to phenylalanine, the CDR3 consists of 14 amino acids. Left in the record is the CDR3 DNA by itself, 42 bases read in frame from the first base. Per the germline V gene, MNHEY is the CDR1 and SVGAGI is the CDR2. V loses 5 bases at its end and J loses 1 base; junction bases beyond the gene matches: 4. The immunoSEQ Assay, a bias-controlled multiplex PCR, was used to amplify TCRbeta CDR3 regions from genomic DNA. The authors' pipeline ran thus. Within the assay, amplification of reference gene primers was used to estimate how many nucleated cells each sample contained. To quantify the absolute abundance of each unique TCRbeta CDR3 rearrangement, sequence reads were collapsed and filtered. For each sample, productive Simpson clonality was calculated by taking the square root of Simpson's diversity index across productive rearrangements. TCRdb limited this immuneACCESS table to in-frame rearrangements with V and J called. A share of clones is missing; checked studies link under half to unresolved V genes, and the rest is unexplained. Clone size and V and J calls were adopted from that table, with D and trimming inferred from the DNA. Across this sample there are 200,000 to 250,000 clones, with about 80% seen only once. The ten most abundant clones make up under 2% of the sample.

Each collaborating institution followed its own protocols to collect whole blood in K2EDTA tubes. Collaborator samples were shipped for TCRbeta analysis as frozen whole blood, isolated PBMCs, or DNA extracted from either sample type. Here is what the overall study found, with its caveats: How much clinical and demographic metadata was included differed by source and by participant, and the metadata was provided uncurated.

The TCR sequence derives from a woman older than 75 with acute or convalescent COVID-19. Sequenced sample: peripheral blood. The rearrangement combines TRBV6-5 with TRBJ1-1; 7 central bases correspond to TRBD1. The DNA sequence is as follows: TGTGCCAGCAGTAGGGGACAGAGGAACACTGAAGCTTTCTTT. Translation gives CASSRGQRNTEAFF.